This T cell receptor (beta chain) stems from a study of cytomegalovirus exposure and HLA in healthy donors. Study-wide findings and caveats: When analyzed later, a missense DCLRE1C variant was found to be linked to TCR beta V- and J-gene trimming.

Germline CDR1 is SGHRS and CDR2 is YFSETQ. Germline trimming cut 4 bases from V and 2 bases from J; bases unmatched to any gene: 0. There are 15 residues in the CDR3. Primers: 60 Vbeta forward and 13 Jbeta reverse. TCRdb keeps only in-frame clones here, not all; method: immunoSEQ multiplex PCR. Among 200,000 to 250,000 clones, approximately 80% were seen once, and the ten largest hold around 8.3%. There are a few counts of this clone. Its cognate antigen is unknown. V gene TRBV5-1 combines with J gene TRBJ2-1; 13 bases are a match to TRBD2. The sequenced sample consisted of PBMCs. The clonotype was recovered from a woman aged 55-70 years in good health and CMV-seropositive. CDR3 residues: CASSGTSGTYNEQFF. In nucleotides, the CDR3 is TGCGCCAGCAGCGGGACTAGCGGGACCTACAATGAGCAGTTCTTC.